Listed below are T cell receptor beta chains from one sample, sequenced in a study of blood T cell repertoires in COVID-19. Profiling relied on immunoSEQ multiplex PCR, and the TCRdb table lists in-frame clones only, not all of them. Of 200,000 to 300,000 clones listed, about 91% are singletons. Sequenced sample: PBMCs or T cells enriched from blood (not recorded which). These receptors were obtained from a woman aged 40 to 50 with acute COVID-19. Each CDR3 is given without its conserved first and last residue. Each record gives: clone size, J gene, CDR3 length, V gene, CDR3 protein. Size is stated for part of the rows, as once, few or many counts, or as a class when the clone is expanded.

size: -
J: TRBJ2-5
length: 15
V: TRBV9
CDR3: ASSPRDQTGLQETQY

size: -
J: TRBJ1-6
length: 9
V: TRBV7-9
CDR3: ASSFAGPLH

size: -
J: TRBJ1-2
length: 11
V: TRBV28
CDR3: ASSQGQGYGYT

size: -
J: TRBJ1-4
length: 12
V: TRBV2
CDR3: ASRSRSTNEKLF

size: -
J: TRBJ1-2
length: 9
V: TRBV29-1
CDR3: SVPDRAGYT

size: -
J: TRBJ2-5
length: 13
V: TRBV3-1/TRBV3-2
CDR3: ASRIAGGGQETQY

size: once
J: TRBJ1-2
length: 11
V: TRBV18
CDR3: ASSPPQGRGYT

size: -
J: TRBJ2-3
length: 10
V: TRBV9
CDR3: ASETPGDTQY

size: -
J: TRBJ1-1
length: 13
V: TRBV27
CDR3: ASSFTGARNTEAF

size: -
J: TRBJ1-3
length: 16
V: TRBV11-2
CDR3: ASSPGPRTGNSGNTIY